This T cell receptor beta chain was recovered during a study of PD-L1 blockade in urothelial cancer. The germline V gene encodes CDR1 MNHEY and CDR2 SMNVEV (reference sequence). CDR3 size: 15 residues. The V segment lost 6 bases and the J segment 7 bases; nucleotides outside the gene matches: 9. Time point noted: peripheral blood 6 weeks after treatment start. A total of 1 to 8 samples per patient were collected pretreatment and on-treatment. Here immunoSEQ multiplex PCR was the method, and the copy in TCRdb shows in-frame clones only, minus some. Of 100,000 to 150,000 clones listed, about 82% were seen once; the top ten hold 2% to 2.5%.

The receptor comes from a man aged 45-65 years with urothelial cancer. The starting material was PBMCs, obtained around atezolizumab (anti-PD-L1) treatment. The V gene is TRBV27, the J gene TRBJ2-2; 9 bases are a match to TRBD2. This CDR3 reads CASSRAGGAVGELFF. For the CDR3, the DNA is TGTGCCAGCAGCCGCGCGGGGGGGGCCGTCGGGGAGCTGTTTTTT.